This T cell receptor beta chain was captured in a study of cytomegalovirus exposure and HLA in healthy donors. The PCR ran on 60 Vbeta and 13 Jbeta primers. Only in-frame clones appear in the TCRdb table, and some are missing; sequencing was by immunoSEQ multiplex PCR. The sample holds approximately 72,000 clones. The CDR3 length is 13 residues. With regard to this clone: As yet, its antigen is unknown.

Study-wide findings and caveats: Later analysis identified a missense DCLRE1C variant that was linked to TCR beta V- and J-gene trimming. It was reported that the classifier diagnosed cytomegalovirus status with high specificity and sensitivity in both the original and validation cohorts. A later analysis showed TCR association rates differing by HLA locus, peaking at DRB1 and lowest at HLA-C.

This chain connects TRBV1 to TRBJ1-2. TRBV1 is a recognized pseudogene. The sequencing sample was made of PBMCs. This receptor was taken from a woman in her 40s in good health and CMV-seropositive. CDR3 DNA: TGCACCAGCAGCCTCTCCGGCCTGGAGGGCTACACCTTC. This encodes CTSSLSGLEGYTF.